This T cell receptor (beta chain) was obtained from a study of identical twins. MiXCR, applied by TCRdb to the 5' RACE reads, yields one record per CDR3 protein. The sample has 400,000 to 500,000 distinct CDR3 sequences; 18% are singletons. Worth noting for this clonotype: What it binds is unknown.

Trimming stripped 5 bases from V and 2 bases from J, with 8 bases between. The CDR3 is made up of 13 amino acids. Study-wide points: Cord blood beta clonotypes present at high abundance carried fewer insertions; no such pattern appeared in memory repertoires.

This TCR derives from a man aged 45-65 years in good health. The chain recombines TRBV12-3 or TRBV12-4 with TRBJ2-3; D is ambiguous. The sequencing sample was made of naive T cells sorted from blood. CDR3 sequence (DNA): TGTGCCAGCAGTCCCGACCACACAGATACGCAGTATTTT. Protein product: CASSPDHTDTQYF.